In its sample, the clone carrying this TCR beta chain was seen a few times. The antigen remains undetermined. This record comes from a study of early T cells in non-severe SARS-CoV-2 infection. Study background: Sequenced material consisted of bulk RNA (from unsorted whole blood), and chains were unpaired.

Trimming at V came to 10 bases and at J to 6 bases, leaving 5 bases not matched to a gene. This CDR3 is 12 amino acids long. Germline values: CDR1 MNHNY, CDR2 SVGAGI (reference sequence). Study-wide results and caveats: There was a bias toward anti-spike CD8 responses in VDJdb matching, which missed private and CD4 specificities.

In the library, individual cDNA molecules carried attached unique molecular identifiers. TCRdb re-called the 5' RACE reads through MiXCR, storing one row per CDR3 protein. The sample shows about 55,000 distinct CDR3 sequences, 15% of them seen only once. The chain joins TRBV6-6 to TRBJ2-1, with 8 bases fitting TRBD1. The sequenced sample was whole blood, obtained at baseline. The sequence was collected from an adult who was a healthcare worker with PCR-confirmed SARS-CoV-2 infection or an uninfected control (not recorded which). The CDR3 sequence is CANTDRGNEQFF. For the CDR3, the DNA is TGTGCCAATACCGACAGGGGCAATGAGCAGTTCTTC.